This TCR beta chain emerged from a study (dated by TCRdb to 2013 to 2014). From a lookup of the germline V gene, CDR1 and CDR2 are SGHDN and FVKESK. For this chain, trimming is 3 bases at the V end and 1 base at the J end, and the number of junction bases without a gene match is 3. CDR3 length: 16 amino acids, cysteine to phenylalanine. The retained sequence is limited to the CDR3, 48 bases, with the frame set at the first base. Concerning this clonotype: Its recognized antigen is unknown. The input lacks base qualities; no much larger clone sits a single base away.

The listed sequencing device is Illumina Genome Analyzer IIx. TCRdb itself trimmed the public reads at Q25 with fastp, ran MiXCR and retained productive beta chains. Each CDR3 protein appears once, grouped with its most common genes and DNA. The sample profile shows 12,000 to 15,000 distinct CDR3 sequences; about 38% of them were found once. The biggest ten clones account for about 16% of the sample. This receptor chain uses TRBV14 and TRBJ2-7, and 13 bases in between align with TRBD2. The source is a human donor. Sequenced input: blood. The CDR3 amino acid sequence is: CASSQVGLAGSYEQYF. The sequenced DNA is TGTGCCAGCAGCCAGGTGGGACTAGCGGGATCCTACGAGCAGTACTTC.